This TCR beta chain was identified in a study of cytomegalovirus exposure and HLA in healthy donors. The length of the CDR3 is 16 residues. The germline gives CDR1 WSHSY, CDR2 SAAADI. Trimming cost V 0 bases and J 4 bases, with 13 bases left between them. Turning to this clone: What it binds is unknown.

Amplification used 60 Vbeta primers and 13 Jbeta primers. The data were produced by immunoSEQ multiplex PCR, yet TCRdb's version contains in-frame clones alone and is incomplete. This table has about 160,000 clones, about 68% appearing once. The study's findings and limits: The authors later linked a missense DCLRE1C variant to TCR beta V- and J-gene trimming. When the data were analyzed later, several of the most significant clusters appeared to be linked to common viral pathogens. An analysis was carried out later, and it reportedly showed fewer N-insertions in an Asian-associated ancestry cluster than the approximately 680-donor mean.

The chain joins TRBV10-2 to TRBJ2-1, with D tentatively TRBD1 (5 bases). This TCR was sampled from a female donor in good health and CMV-seronegative. Sequenced material: PBMCs. This CDR3 is CASSESERGAYNEQFF. CDR3 DNA sequence: TGCGCCAGCAGTGAGTCGGAAAGGGGCGCGTACAATGAGCAGTTCTTC.